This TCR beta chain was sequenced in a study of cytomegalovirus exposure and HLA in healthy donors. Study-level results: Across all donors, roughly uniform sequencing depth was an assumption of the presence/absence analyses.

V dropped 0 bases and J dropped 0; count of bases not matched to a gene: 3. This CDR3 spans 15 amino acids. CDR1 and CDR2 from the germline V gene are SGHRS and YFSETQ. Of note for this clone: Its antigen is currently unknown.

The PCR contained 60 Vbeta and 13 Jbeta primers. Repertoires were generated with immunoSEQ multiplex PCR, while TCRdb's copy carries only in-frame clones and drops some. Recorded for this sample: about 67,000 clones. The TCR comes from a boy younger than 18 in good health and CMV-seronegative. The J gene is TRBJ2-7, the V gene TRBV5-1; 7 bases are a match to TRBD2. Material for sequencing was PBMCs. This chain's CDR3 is CASSLGGGDSYEQYF. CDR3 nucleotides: TGCGCCAGCAGCTTGGGTGGGGGGGACTCCTACGAGCAGTACTTC.